Below, 5 T cell receptor beta chains from the same sample are listed, as sequenced in a study of cytomegalovirus exposure and HLA in healthy donors. The PCR used 60 Vbeta and 13 Jbeta primers. Clones were read by immunoSEQ multiplex PCR, and TCRdb kept only the in-frame ones, dropping some. This sample has over 55,000 clones, with roughly 80% found just once. Sequencing was done on a sample of PBMCs. The receptors come from a man in his forties in good health and CMV-seronegative.

This clone was seen only a few times. V usage is TRBV15 and J usage is TRBJ2-5, with 12 bases fitting TRBD2. Germline V gives CDR1 LNHNV, CDR2 YYDKDF (reference sequence). V lost 1 base and J lost 5; bases outside the gene matches: 5. The length of the CDR3 is 16 residues. CDR3 nucleotide sequence: TGTGCCACCAGCAGAGCCACCGGGACTAGCGGGGAGACCCAGTACTTC. Translation gives CATSRATGTSGETQYF.

The gene calls are TRBV14 and TRBJ2-3; D gene ambiguous. With 5 bases removed from V and 1 base from J, the gap between germline ends came to 16 bases. This CDR3 spans 16 amino acids. Germline values: CDR1 SGHDN, CDR2 FVKESK. CDR3 loop: CASSFRSFRGTDTQYF. The DNA for the CDR3 is TGTGCCAGCAGCTTTCGGTCGTTTCGGGGCACAGATACGCAGTATTTT. The full variable domain, rest sourced from reference TRBV14 and TRBJ2-3, is EAGVTQFPSHSVIEKGQTVTLRCDPISGHDNLYWYRRVMGKEIKFLLHFVKESKQDESGMPNNRFLAERTGGTYSTLKVQPAELEDSGVYFCASSFRSFRGTDTQYFGPGTRLTVL.

This clone was counted a single time. CDR3 sequence: CASSPAAGATYEQYF. The CDR3 DNA sequence: TGCGCCAGCAGCCCGGCTGCGGGGGCTACCTACGAGCAGTACTTC. The chain combines TRBV5-1 with TRBJ2-7, with a weak D call TRBD2 (7 bases). The germline V gene has CDR1 SGHRS and CDR2 YFSETQ. The CDR3 sequence is 15 residues long. V was cut by 4 bases and J by 2 bases, with 16 bases left in between. The variable domain in full, completed from reference TRBV5-1 and TRBJ2-7, reads KAGVTQTPRYLIKTRGQQVTLSCSPISGHRSVSWYQQTPGQGLQFLFEYFSETQRNKGNFPGRFSGRQFSNSRSEMNVSTLELGDSALYLCASSPAAGATYEQYFGPGTRLTVT.

The genes are TRBV28 and TRBJ1-2, with D hard to call. Trimming left V 10 bases short and J 3 bases short, with 12 bases between. The CDR3 is made up of 12 amino acids. Germline V CDR1 and CDR2: MDHEN, SYDVKM. The CDR3 nucleotides are TGTGCCACCGCCGGTCAGGACTATGGCTACACCTTC. As protein: CATAGQDYGYTF.

The CDR3 is CASSPTDRYAGNYGYTF. The CDR3 nucleotides are TGTGCCAGCAGCCCCACGGACAGGTACGCCGGTAACTATGGCTACACCTTC. The rearrangement uses TRBV7-9 and TRBJ1-2, with 7 bases that match TRBD1. Germline loops: CDR1 SEHNR, CDR2 FQNEAQ (reference sequence). V was pared by 5 bases and J by 1 base, with 13 bases of the junction left unmatched. The CDR3 loop spans 17 amino acids.